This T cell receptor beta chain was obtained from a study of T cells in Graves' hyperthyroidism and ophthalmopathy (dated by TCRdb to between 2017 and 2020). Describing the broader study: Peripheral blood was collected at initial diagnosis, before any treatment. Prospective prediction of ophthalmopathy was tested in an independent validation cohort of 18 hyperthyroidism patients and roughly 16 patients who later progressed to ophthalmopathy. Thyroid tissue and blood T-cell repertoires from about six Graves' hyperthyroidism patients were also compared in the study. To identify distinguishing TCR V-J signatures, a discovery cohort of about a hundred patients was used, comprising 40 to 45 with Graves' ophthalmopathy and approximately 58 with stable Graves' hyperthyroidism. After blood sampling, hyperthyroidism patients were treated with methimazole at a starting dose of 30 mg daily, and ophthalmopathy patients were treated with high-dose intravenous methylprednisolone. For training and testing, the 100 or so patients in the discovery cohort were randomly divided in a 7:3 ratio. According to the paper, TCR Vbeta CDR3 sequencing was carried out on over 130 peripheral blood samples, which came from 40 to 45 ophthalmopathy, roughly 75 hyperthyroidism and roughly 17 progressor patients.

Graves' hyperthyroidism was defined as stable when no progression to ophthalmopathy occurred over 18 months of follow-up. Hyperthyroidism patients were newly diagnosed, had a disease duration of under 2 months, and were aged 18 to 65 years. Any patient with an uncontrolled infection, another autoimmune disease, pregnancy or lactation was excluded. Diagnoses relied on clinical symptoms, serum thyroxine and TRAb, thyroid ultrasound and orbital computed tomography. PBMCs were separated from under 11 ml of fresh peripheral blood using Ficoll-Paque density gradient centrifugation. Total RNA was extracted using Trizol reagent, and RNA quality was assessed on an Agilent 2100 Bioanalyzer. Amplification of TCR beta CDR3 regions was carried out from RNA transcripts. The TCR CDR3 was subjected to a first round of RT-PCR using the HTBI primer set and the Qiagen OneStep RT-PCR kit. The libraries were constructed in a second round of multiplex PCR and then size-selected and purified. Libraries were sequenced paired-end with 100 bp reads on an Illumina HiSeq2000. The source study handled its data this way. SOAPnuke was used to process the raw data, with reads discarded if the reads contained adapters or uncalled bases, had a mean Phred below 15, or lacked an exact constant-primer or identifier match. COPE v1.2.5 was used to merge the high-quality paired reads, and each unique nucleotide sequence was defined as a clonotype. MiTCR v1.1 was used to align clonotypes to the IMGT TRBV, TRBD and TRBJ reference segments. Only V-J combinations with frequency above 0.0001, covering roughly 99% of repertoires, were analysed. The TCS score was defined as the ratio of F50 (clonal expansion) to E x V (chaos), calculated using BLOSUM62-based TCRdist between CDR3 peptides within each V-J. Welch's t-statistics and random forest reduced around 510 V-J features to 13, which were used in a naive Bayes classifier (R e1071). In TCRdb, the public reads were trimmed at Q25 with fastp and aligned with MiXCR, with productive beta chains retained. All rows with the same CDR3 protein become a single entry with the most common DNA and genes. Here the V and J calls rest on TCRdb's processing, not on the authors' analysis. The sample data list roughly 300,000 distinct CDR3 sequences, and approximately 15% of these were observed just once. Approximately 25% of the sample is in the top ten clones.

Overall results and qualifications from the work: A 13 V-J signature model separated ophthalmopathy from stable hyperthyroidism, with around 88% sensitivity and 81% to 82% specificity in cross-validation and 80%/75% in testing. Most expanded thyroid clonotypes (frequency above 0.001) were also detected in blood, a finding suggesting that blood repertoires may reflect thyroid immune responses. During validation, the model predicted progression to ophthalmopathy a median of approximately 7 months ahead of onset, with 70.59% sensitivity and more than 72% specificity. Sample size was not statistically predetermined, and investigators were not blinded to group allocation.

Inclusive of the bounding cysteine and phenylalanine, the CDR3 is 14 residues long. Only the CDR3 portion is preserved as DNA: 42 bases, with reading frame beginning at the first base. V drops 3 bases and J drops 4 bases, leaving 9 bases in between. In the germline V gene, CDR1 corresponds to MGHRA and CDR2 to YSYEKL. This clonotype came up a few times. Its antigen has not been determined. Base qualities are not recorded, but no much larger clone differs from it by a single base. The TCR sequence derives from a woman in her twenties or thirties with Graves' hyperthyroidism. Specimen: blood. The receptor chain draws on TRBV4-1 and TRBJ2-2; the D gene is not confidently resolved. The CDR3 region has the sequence CASSHLKRTGELFF. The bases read TGCGCCAGCAGCCATCTGAAACGCACCGGGGAGCTGTTTTTT.